Listed below are T cell receptor beta chains from one sample, sequenced in a study of technical replicates of blood from a few donors. Data came from immunoSEQ multiplex PCR; TCRdb stores just in-frame clones and leaves some out. This sample yields fewer than 95,000 clones, of which around 94% are seen a single time; 0.25% belongs to the top ten. The sample consisted of T cells isolated from PBMCs. These receptors originate from a human donor in good health. CDR3s include the opening cysteine and the closing phenylalanine or tryptophan. D genes are given only for firm matches. For some rows the clone size is stated as once, few or many, or as a class when expanded; others skip it.

abundance: -
j_gene: TRBJ1-5
d_gene: -
v_gene: TRBV27
CDR3aa: CASSFNSNQPQHF
CDR3nt: TGTGCCAGCAGTTTCAATAGCAATCAGCCCCAGCATTTT

abundance: -
j_gene: TRBJ2-7
d_gene: TRBD1
v_gene: TRBV11-2
CDR3aa: CASSLGQSYEQYF
CDR3nt: TGTGCCAGCAGCTTGGGACAGTCCTACGAGCAGTACTTC

abundance: few
j_gene: TRBJ1-1
d_gene: TRBD1
v_gene: TRBV14
CDR3aa: CASSQATGGYHLAFF
CDR3nt: TGTGCCAGCAGCCAGGCCACAGGGGGCTACCATCTCGCTTTCTTT

abundance: -
j_gene: TRBJ1-3
d_gene: -
v_gene: TRBV5-5
CDR3aa: CASSLVTGSAGNTIYF
CDR3nt: TGTGCCAGCAGCTTGGTCACAGGGTCGGCCGGAAACACCATATATTTT

abundance: -
j_gene: TRBJ1-5
d_gene: -
v_gene: TRBV21-1
CDR3aa: CASSKEGIHSEDQPQHF
CDR3nt: TGTGCCAGCAGCAAAGAAGGGATCCATTCGGAGGATCAGCCCCAGCATTTT

abundance: -
j_gene: TRBJ2-3
d_gene: TRBD2
v_gene: TRBV7-2
CDR3aa: CASSSPIRSGGEPDTQYF
CDR3nt: TGTGCCAGCAGCTCACCGATACGGAGCGGGGGGGAGCCAGATACGCAGTATTTT

abundance: -
j_gene: TRBJ1-1
d_gene: -
v_gene: TRBV4-2
CDR3aa: CASSRPSRNTEAFF
CDR3nt: TGTGCCAGCAGCCGCCCCAGTCGGAACACTGAAGCTTTCTTT

abundance: -
j_gene: TRBJ1-5
d_gene: TRBD1
v_gene: TRBV10-3
CDR3aa: CAISESDRRNQPQHF
CDR3nt: TGTGCCATCAGTGAGTCGGACAGGCGGAATCAGCCCCAGCATTTT

abundance: -
j_gene: TRBJ1-2
d_gene: TRBD1
v_gene: TRBV9
CDR3aa: CASSGTGQGYTF
CDR3nt: TGTGCCAGCAGCGGGACAGGCCAAGGCTACACCTTC

abundance: -
j_gene: TRBJ2-7
d_gene: -
v_gene: TRBV29-1
CDR3aa: CSVGGGPVSYEQYF
CDR3nt: TGCAGCGTGGGGGGGGGCCCTGTTTCCTACGAGCAGTACTTC

abundance: -
j_gene: TRBJ2-5
d_gene: -
v_gene: TRBV19
CDR3aa: CASSPAGGETQYF
CDR3nt: TGTGCCAGTAGTCCAGCGGGTGGCGAGACCCAGTACTTC

abundance: few
j_gene: TRBJ1-1
d_gene: -
v_gene: TRBV6-5
CDR3aa: CASSYGGTEAFF
CDR3nt: TGTGCCAGCAGTTACGGGGGGACTGAAGCTTTCTTT

abundance: -
j_gene: TRBJ2-3
d_gene: TRBD2
v_gene: TRBV4-2
CDR3aa: CASSQLLAGGFDTQYF
CDR3nt: TGTGCCAGCAGCCAACTACTAGCGGGGGGATTTGATACGCAGTATTTT

abundance: few
j_gene: TRBJ1-3
d_gene: -
v_gene: TRBV5-1
CDR3aa: CASSDPGNSGNTIYF
CDR3nt: TGCGCCAGCAGTGACCCAGGCAACTCTGGAAACACCATATATTTT

abundance: -
j_gene: TRBJ1-2
d_gene: TRBD1
v_gene: TRBV19
CDR3aa: CASTRDRVVYGYTF
CDR3nt: TGTGCCAGTACCCGGGACAGGGTCGTCTATGGCTACACCTTC

abundance: -
j_gene: TRBJ1-1
d_gene: -
v_gene: TRBV11-2
CDR3aa: CASIKRDTEMNTEAFF
CDR3nt: TGTGCCAGCATTAAACGGGACACCGAAATGAACACTGAAGCTTTCTTT

abundance: -
j_gene: TRBJ1-3
d_gene: -
v_gene: TRBV2
CDR3aa: CATPTESSGNTIYF
CDR3nt: TGTGCCACCCCGACGGAGAGCTCTGGAAACACCATATATTTT

abundance: once
j_gene: TRBJ1-6
d_gene: -
v_gene: TRBV5-1
CDR3aa: CASSLDGESGSPLHF
CDR3nt: TGCGCCAGCAGCTTGGACGGAGAAAGTGGTTCACCCCTCCACTTT

abundance: -
j_gene: TRBJ2-2
d_gene: TRBD1
v_gene: TRBV11-3
CDR3aa: CASSLLPGQGSPGELFF
CDR3nt: TGTGCCAGCAGCTTGCTTCCGGGACAGGGGTCCCCCGGGGAGCTGTTTTTT

abundance: -
j_gene: TRBJ2-7
d_gene: TRBD1
v_gene: TRBV27
CDR3aa: CASSLSFGGDGQGHEQYF
CDR3nt: TGTGCCAGCAGTTTATCGTTTGGGGGAGACGGACAGGGCCACGAGCAGTACTTC

abundance: -
j_gene: TRBJ2-7
d_gene: -
v_gene: TRBV7-9
CDR3aa: CASSLANGQSYEQYF
CDR3nt: TGTGCCAGCAGCTTAGCTAACGGACAGAGCTACGAGCAGTACTTC

abundance: -
j_gene: TRBJ2-5
d_gene: TRBD2
v_gene: TRBV11-2
CDR3aa: CASSLRGGYKETQYF
CDR3nt: TGTGCCAGCAGCTTGCGGGGGGGATACAAAGAGACCCAGTACTTC

abundance: -
j_gene: TRBJ1-2
d_gene: -
v_gene: TRBV6-5
CDR3aa: CASSYGGARVNYGYTF
CDR3nt: TGTGCCAGCAGTTACGGCGGGGCAAGGGTAAACTATGGCTACACCTTC

abundance: -
j_gene: TRBJ2-1
d_gene: -
v_gene: TRBV5-1
CDR3aa: CASSPLNRVNEQFF
CDR3nt: TGCGCCAGCAGCCCTCTCAACAGGGTCAATGAGCAGTTCTTC

abundance: once
j_gene: TRBJ2-1
d_gene: TRBD2
v_gene: TRBV5-1
CDR3aa: CASSLGGRNEQFF
CDR3nt: TGCGCCAGCAGCTTGGGCGGGAGAAATGAGCAGTTCTTC

abundance: -
j_gene: TRBJ2-1
d_gene: -
v_gene: TRBV9
CDR3aa: CASSVARGTIFYNEQFF
CDR3nt: TGTGCCAGCAGCGTAGCGAGGGGGACAATCTTTTACAATGAGCAGTTCTTC

abundance: -
j_gene: TRBJ2-1
d_gene: TRBD2
v_gene: TRBV11-2
CDR3aa: CASSLVSLRLAGDNEQFF
CDR3nt: TGTGCCAGCAGCTTAGTATCCCTCCGACTAGCGGGGGACAATGAGCAGTTCTTC

abundance: -
j_gene: TRBJ1-2
d_gene: -
v_gene: TRBV6-1
CDR3aa: CASNLRGGNYGYTF
CDR3nt: TGTGCCAGCAATTTGAGGGGGGGGAACTATGGCTACACCTTC

abundance: -
j_gene: TRBJ2-7
d_gene: -
v_gene: TRBV29-1
CDR3aa: CSVLGRPHASYEQYF
CDR3nt: TGCAGCGTCCTGGGCAGGCCCCACGCCTCCTACGAGCAGTACTTC

abundance: few
j_gene: TRBJ2-2
d_gene: TRBD2
v_gene: TRBV6-4
CDR3aa: CASSQLAHTGELFF
CDR3nt: TGTGCCAGCAGCCAACTAGCGCACACCGGGGAGCTGTTTTTT

abundance: -
j_gene: TRBJ2-1
d_gene: TRBD1
v_gene: TRBV6-5
CDR3aa: CASSSTGVLNEQFF
CDR3nt: TGTGCCAGCAGTTCGACAGGGGTTTTAAATGAGCAGTTCTTC

abundance: -
j_gene: TRBJ2-6
d_gene: -
v_gene: TRBV7-2
CDR3aa: CASSLQTSSGANVLTF
CDR3nt: TGTGCCAGCAGCTTGCAGACATCCTCTGGGGCCAACGTCCTGACTTTC

abundance: -
j_gene: TRBJ2-2
d_gene: TRBD2
v_gene: TRBV2
CDR3aa: CASKWTSGGALAGELFF
CDR3nt: TGTGCCAGCAAGTGGACTAGCGGGGGGGCCCTAGCCGGGGAGCTGTTTTTT

abundance: -
j_gene: TRBJ1-2
d_gene: -
v_gene: TRBV18
CDR3aa: CASSPPAGYYGYTF
CDR3nt: TGTGCCAGCTCACCACCGGCAGGGTACTATGGCTACACCTTC

abundance: -
j_gene: TRBJ2-3
d_gene: TRBD2
v_gene: TRBV9
CDR3aa: CASSVAQVAGGGDTQYF
CDR3nt: TGTGCCAGCAGCGTAGCTCAAGTCGCGGGGGGAGGGGATACGCAGTATTTT

abundance: -
j_gene: TRBJ2-7
d_gene: TRBD2
v_gene: TRBV29-1
CDR3aa: CSVVFRTSIDEQYF
CDR3nt: TGCAGCGTTGTGTTTCGGACTAGTATCGACGAGCAGTACTTC

abundance: -
j_gene: TRBJ2-7
d_gene: TRBD1
v_gene: TRBV2
CDR3aa: CATGLDRDSYEQYF
CDR3nt: TGTGCCACCGGGTTAGACAGGGACTCCTACGAGCAGTACTTC